This passage covers 29 T cell receptor beta chains from one sample sequenced in a study of T cell repertoires in cytomegalovirus infection. TCRdb passed the reads through MiXCR, listing each CDR3 protein once. This table holds about 400,000 distinct CDR3 sequences, about a sixth found once. The sequenced material came from PBMCs. The receptors here all came from a human donor in good health (CMV status not recorded). Some clones in this sample may be carry-over from other donors' samples.

The chain has TRBV2 and TRBJ1-1; 9 bases agree with TRBD1. The V gene end was trimmed by 5 bases and the J gene end by 4 bases; junction bases not matched to a gene: 8. The CDR3 sequence is 15 residues long. Germline CDR1 is SNHLY and CDR2 is FYNNEI. This CDR3 reads CASSLTGGPGTEAFF. As DNA, the CDR3 is TGTGCCAGCAGTCTAACAGGGGGCCCGGGCACTGAAGCTTTCTTT.

The chain's CDR3 is CASSPRDRGHADTQYF. CDR3 nucleotide sequence: TGTGCCAGCTCACCGAGGGACAGGGGGCATGCGGATACGCAGTATTTT. This chain connects TRBV18 to TRBJ2-3; 12 nucleotides line up with TRBD1. CDR1 KGHSH and CDR2 LQKENI come from the germline V gene. The V gene end was trimmed by 3 bases and the J gene end by 6 bases; junction bases not matched to a gene: 7. This CDR3 contains 16 residues.

This rearrangement joins TRBV7-8 to TRBJ1-6, with 7 positions matching TRBD1. The V gene's germline CDR1 is SGHVS and CDR2 FQNEAQ. The CDR3 spans 14 residues. V dropped 3 bases and J dropped 9; count of bases not matched to a gene: 5. CDR3 nucleotides: TGTGCCAGCAGCTTCTCCCAGGGGGGTTCACCCCTCCACTTT. Residues: CASSFSQGGSPLHF.

In its sample, this clonotype was seen many times. This sequence joins TRBV12-3 or TRBV12-4 and TRBJ1-1; D remains ambiguous. The germline V and J ends were trimmed by 3 bases and 1 base, with 3 bases remaining between them. The CDR3 consists of 12 residues. The CDR3 sequence is CASSFSNTEAFF. The DNA for the CDR3 is TGTGCCAGCAGTTTTTCGAACACTGAAGCTTTCTTT.

Notes on this clonotype: This may be a read error, as it is one base from a much larger clone. The CDR3 carries no conserved terminal phenylalanine or tryptophan, so it likely arises from a read error. The rearrangement joins TRBV7-2 to TRBJ1-1; the D is unclear. CDR1 and CDR2 (germline): SGHTA, FQGNSA. Between the trimmed V and J ends, which lost 1 base and 1 base, there was a span of 4 bases. The CDR3 consists of 13 residues. The CDR3 DNA sequence: TGTGCCAGCAGCTTAGGGACGAACACTGAAGCTTTCTAT. Protein sequence: CASSLGTNTEAFY.

This clonotype was counted between two and nine times. In DNA form, the CDR3 reads TGTGCCATCAGGGGGAAACGGGGGCCGGGGGATGAGCAGTTCTTC. Translating gives CAIRGKRGPGDEQFF. The chain couples TRBV10-3 to TRBJ2-1, with D tentatively TRBD1 or TRBD2 (6 bases each). The V end lost 6 bases, the J end lost 8 bases, and 20 bases lay between the germline ends. This CDR3 region has 15 residues. Germline assignment: CDR1 ENHRY and CDR2 SYGVKD.

This clonotype has at least ten counts. The chain employs TRBV7-2 and TRBJ2-1; no definite D call. Germline V gene sequence: CDR1 SGHTA, CDR2 FQGNSA. The CDR3 is 14 amino acids. Deletions cut 5 bases from V and 0 bases from J, with 8 bases between. In DNA form, the CDR3 reads TGTGCCAGCAGCCCAGATAGCTCCTACAATGAGCAGTTCTTC. Amino acid sequence: CASSPDSSYNEQFF.

This clonotype was detected many times. This chain uses TRBV7-2 with TRBJ2-7; perhaps TRBD2 as D (5 bases). V dropped 2 bases and J dropped 2 bases, with 13 bases sitting between them. The CDR3 length is 15 residues. Per the germline V gene, CDR1 is SGHTA and CDR2 is FQGNSA. In nucleotides, the CDR3 is TGTGCCAGCAGCTTAAGTAGCGCGAGCGCCTACGAGCAGTACTTC. As protein: CASSLSSASAYEQYF.

This clonotype was seen a handful of times. The chain combines TRBV10-3 with TRBJ1-2, with D possibly being TRBD1 (6 bases). This CDR3 region has 13 residues. CDR1 and CDR2 (germline): ENHRY, SYGVKD. The V end was cut by 7 bases, the J end by 2 bases, with 11 bases between. In DNA form, the CDR3 reads TGTGCCATCACCGGGCAGGGGAACTATGGCTACACCTTC. Translation: CAITGQGNYGYTF.

The chain carries TRBV2 and TRBJ2-7, with D perhaps TRBD1 (6 bases). V was shortened by 5 bases and J by 6 bases, with 20 bases between the two germline ends. The CDR3 consists of 15 residues. Germline CDR1 reads SNHLY; CDR2 reads FYNNEI. The CDR3 DNA reads TGTGCCAGCAGTTCCCGGTTACCACAGGGATCCGAGCAGTACTTC. Its protein product is CASSSRLPQGSEQYF. Using reference TRBV2 and TRBJ2-7 for the parts outside the CDR3, the full variable domain is EPEVTQTPSHQVTQMGQEVILRCVPISNHLYFYWYRQILGQKVEFLVSFYNNEISEKSEIFDDQFSVERPDGSNFTLKIRSTKLEDSAMYFCASSSRLPQGSEQYFGPGTRLTVT.

This clonotype was seen ten or more times. The chain links TRBV7-2 to TRBJ2-7, with TRBD2 matching 12 bases. In germline, CDR1 is SGHTA, CDR2 FQGNSA. The CDR3 loop spans 17 amino acids. Unmatched junction bases numbered 8, after V lost 5 bases and J lost 0 bases. The CDR3 loop is CASSRGLAGKYSYEQYF. The DNA of the CDR3 is TGTGCCAGCAGCCGAGGACTAGCGGGGAAATACTCCTACGAGCAGTACTTC. Looking up the rest from reference TRBV7-2 and TRBJ2-7 gives the full variable domain: GAGVSQSPSNKVTEKGKDVELRCDPISGHTALYWYRQSLGQGLEFLIYFQGNSAPDKSGLPSDRFSAERTGGSVSTLTIQRTQQEDSAVYLCASSRGLAGKYSYEQYFGPGTRLTVT.

This clonotype has more than one count but fewer than ten. J is TRBJ1-2 and V is TRBV2; 7 positions agree with TRBD1. This CDR3 is built from 12 residues. V gave up 6 bases and J gave up 6 bases; unmatched junction bases: 4. Germline V lookup: CDR1 SNHLY, CDR2 FYNNEI. The CDR3 spells CASRGGQNGYTF. DNA for the CDR3: TGTGCCAGCAGGGGGGGACAGAATGGCTACACCTTC.

This clonotype was picked up a small number of times. This chain links TRBV4-3 with TRBJ2-3; no clear D gene. V was trimmed by 0 bases and J by 0 bases, leaving 7 bases between them. CDR3 size: 15 residues. Germline V CDR1 and CDR2: LGHNA, YSLEER. CDR3 amino acids: CASSQERTSTDTQYF. The CDR3 DNA sequence: TGCGCCAGCAGCCAAGAACGTACTAGCACAGATACGCAGTATTTT.

The chain recombines TRBV20-1 with TRBJ2-6, with 9 nucleotides matching TRBD1. CDR1 and CDR2 from the germline V gene are DFQATT and SNEGSKA (reference sequence). Losses at the gene ends were 5 bases for V and 4 bases for J; bases not matched to a gene: 6. The CDR3 runs to 15 residues. The CDR3 region is CSAEQGAPGANVLTF. CDR3 coding DNA: TGCAGTGCTGAACAGGGGGCGCCAGGGGCCAACGTCCTGACTTTC.

V usage is TRBV9 and J usage is TRBJ2-3; 12 bases are shared with TRBD2. V shed 3 bases, J shed 14 bases, and the junction held 4 bases outside the gene matches. The germline gives CDR1 SGDLS, CDR2 YYNGEE. There are 12 residues in the CDR3. Here the CDR3 reads CASSASGGAPYF. Written as DNA, the CDR3 is TGTGCCAGCAGCGCTAGCGGGGGGGCCCCGTATTTT.

The V gene is TRBV20-1, the J gene TRBJ2-1, with a possible D match to TRBD2 (6 bases). V lost 7 bases and J 9 bases, leaving 19 bases between the germline ends. From germline, CDR1 is DFQATT and CDR2 SNEGSKA (reference sequence). The length of the CDR3 is 13 residues. The CDR3 reads CSVRGNPSLEQFF. For the CDR3, the DNA is TGCAGTGTACGGGGGAATCCTTCTCTTGAGCAGTTCTTC.

The table lists this clonotype with a count of one. The gene calls are TRBV28 and TRBJ2-5; D is unresolved. This CDR3 is built from 13 residues. V lost 2 bases and J 3 bases, leaving 7 bases between the germline ends. Germline CDR1 is MDHEN and CDR2 is SYDVKM. In DNA, the CDR3 is TGTGCCAGCAGTTTAACAGCTAAAGAGACCCAGTACTTC. It is translated as CASSLTAKETQYF.

As concerns this clonotype: A much larger clone sits a single nucleotide away, making a read error possible. The rearrangement uses TRBV23-1 and TRBJ1-5; D uncertain. Being an ORF, TRBV23-1 has a function that is uncertain. The CDR3 totals 16 residues. Trimming shortened V by 0 bases and J by 5 bases, and 14 bases separated the two germline ends. CDR3 protein: CASSQSLKGVDQPQHF. CDR3 DNA sequence: TGCGCCAGCAGTCAATCTCTAAAGGGTGTTGATCAGCCCCAGCATTTT.

The chain employs TRBV6-2 or TRBV6-3 and TRBJ2-3; D ambiguous. The CDR3 is made up of 14 amino acids. V gave up 1 base and J gave up 6 bases, with 11 bases separating them. Germline loops: CDR1 MNHEY, CDR2 SVGEGT. CDR3 in amino acids: CASSYLTFSDTQYF. The CDR3 DNA sequence: TGTGCCAGCAGTTACTTGACATTCTCGGATACGCAGTATTTT.

The gene calls are TRBV28 and TRBJ1-3, with D unclear. The CDR3 is 13 amino acids. CDR1 MDHEN and CDR2 SYDVKM come from the germline V gene. V was cut by 7 bases and J by 2 bases, with 9 bases left in between. The CDR3 DNA sequence: TGTGCCAGCACCCGGACCCCTGGAAACACCATATATTTT. It specifies CASTRTPGNTIYF.

The V and J genes are TRBV7-9 and TRBJ1-1; maybe TRBD1 (5 bases). The CDR3 loop spans 13 amino acids. V was clipped by 2 bases and J by 4 bases, with 8 bases between them. In germline, CDR1 is SEHNR, CDR2 FQNEAQ (reference sequence). CDR3 sequence: CASSLQGITEAFF. The CDR3 nucleotides are TGTGCCAGCAGCTTACAGGGAATCACTGAAGCTTTCTTT.

This chain uses TRBV6-2 or TRBV6-3 with TRBJ2-5; 7 bases map to TRBD2. Germline CDR1 MNHEY, CDR2 SVGEGT. The V and J ends lost 0 bases and 6 bases, in that order; junction bases with no gene match: 16. The CDR3 is 18 amino acids. The chain's CDR3 is CASSYSTAGGSGLQTQYF. The CDR3, as DNA: TGTGCCAGCAGTTACTCGACAGCGGGCGGGAGCGGGCTCCAGACCCAGTACTTC.

The V gene is TRBV5-6, the J gene TRBJ2-3, with 7 bases fitting TRBD1. The trim removed 2 bases at V and 6 bases at J, leaving 12 bases unmatched. This CDR3 is 16 amino acids long. Looked up from germline, CDR1 is SGHDT and CDR2 is YYEEEE. The CDR3 sequence is CASSFGQVTSSDTQYF. CDR3 nucleotides: TGTGCCAGCAGCTTCGGACAGGTCACTTCCTCGGATACGCAGTATTTT.

The rearrangement uses TRBV4-1 and TRBJ1-2; 8 bases align to TRBD1. The length of the CDR3 is 16 residues. J was trimmed by 5 bases and V by 3 bases; bases with no gene match: 11. In germline, CDR1 is MGHRA, CDR2 YSYEKL. CDR3 nucleotides: TGCGCCAGCAGCCAGAGTCCGGGACAGGCGCTATATGGCTACACCTTC. Translating gives CASSQSPGQALYGYTF.

The V call is TRBV20-1, the J call TRBJ1-4; D perhaps matches TRBD1 (6 bases). CDR3 size: 13 residues. Germline CDR1 reads DFQATT; CDR2 reads SNEGSKA (reference sequence). The V and J ends lost 0 bases and 7 bases respectively, with 9 bases between them. In DNA, the CDR3 is TGCAGTGCTAGAGAACAGGGACCTGAAAAACTGTTTTTT. This gives the protein CSAREQGPEKLFF.

This clonotype was counted at least ten times. This chain links TRBV12-3 or TRBV12-4 with TRBJ2-1; TRBD1 agrees at 7 bases. V dropped 6 bases and J dropped 0; count of bases not matched to a gene: 8. There are 16 residues in the CDR3. CDR3 sequence (DNA): TGTGCCAGCAGCCTAGGGGGCGGACGCTCCTACAATGAGCAGTTCTTC. Encoded protein: CASSLGGGRSYNEQFF.

V gene TRBV11-2 combines with J gene TRBJ2-1; 11 bases fit TRBD2. V gave up 1 base and J gave up 7 bases; unmatched junction bases: 3. The length of the CDR3 is 15 residues. Per germline, CDR1 SGHAT and CDR2 FQNNGV. The CDR3 DNA is TGTGCCAGCAGCTTAGTAGCTAGCGGGGGGAATGAGCAGTTCTTC. Residues: CASSLVASGGNEQFF. Drawing the rest from reference TRBV11-2 and TRBJ2-1, the complete variable domain is EAGVAQSPRYKIIEKRQSVAFWCNPISGHATLYWYQQILGQGPKLLIQFQNNGVVDDSQLPKDRFSAERLKGVDSTLKIQPAKLEDSAVYLCASSLVASGGNEQFFGPGTRLTVL.

This clonotype was counted only a few times. The gene calls are TRBV28 and TRBJ2-7; 7 positions match TRBD1. This CDR3 contains 13 residues. V shed 3 bases and J 6 bases; nucleotides not matched to a gene: 5. Germline V gives CDR1 MDHEN, CDR2 SYDVKM. CDR3 sequence (DNA): TGTGCCAGCAGTTTGGGACAGTCTGGCGAGCAGTACTTC. It translates to CASSLGQSGEQYF.

This clonotype was seen repeatedly, ten times or more. The rearrangement uses TRBV7-2 and TRBJ2-7; 8 bases map to TRBD1. Germline CDR1 is SGHTA and CDR2 is FQGNSA. V lost 7 bases and J lost 0; bases outside the gene matches: 8. The CDR3 is 15 amino acids. The CDR3 DNA follows: TGTGCCAGCACCGCCACAGGGGGAGGCTCCTACGAGCAGTACTTC. This gives the protein CASTATGGGSYEQYF.